This TCR beta chain is drawn from a study of cytomegalovirus exposure and HLA in healthy donors. V gave up 0 bases and J gave up 6 bases, with 10 bases separating them. Germline V gene data show CDR1 as SGDLS and CDR2 as YYNGEE. This CDR3 comprises 14 residues. Both 60 Vbeta primers and 13 Jbeta primers went into the PCR. TCRdb's table, derived via immunoSEQ multiplex PCR, lists solely in-frame clones and lacks some. The data show around 89,000 clones, 76% seen once. The chain combines TRBV9 with TRBJ1-5; unclear D gene. The clonotype originates from a man aged 35 to 55 in good health and CMV-seronegative. The sample consisted of PBMCs. The CDR3 nucleotides are TGTGCCAGCAGCGTAGCTTGGGGAGGTCAGCCCCAGCATTTT. Amino acid sequence: CASSVAWGGQPQHF. The variable domain in full, with the rest retrieved from reference TRBV9 and TRBJ1-5, is DSGVTQTPKHLITATGQRVTLRCSPRSGDLSVYWYQQSLDQGLQFLIQYYNGEERAKGNILERFSAQQFPDLHSELNLSSLELGDSALYFCASSVAWGGQPQHFGDGTRLSIL.